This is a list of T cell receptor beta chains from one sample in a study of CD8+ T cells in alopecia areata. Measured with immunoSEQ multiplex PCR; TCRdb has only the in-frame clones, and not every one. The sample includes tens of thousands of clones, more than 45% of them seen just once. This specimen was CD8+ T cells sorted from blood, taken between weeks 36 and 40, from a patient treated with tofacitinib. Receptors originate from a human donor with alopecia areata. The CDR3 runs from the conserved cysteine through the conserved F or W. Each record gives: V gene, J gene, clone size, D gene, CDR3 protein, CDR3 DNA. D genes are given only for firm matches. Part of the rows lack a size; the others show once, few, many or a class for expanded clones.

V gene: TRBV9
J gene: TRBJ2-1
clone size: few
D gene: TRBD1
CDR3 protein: CASSVGTGEHNEQFF
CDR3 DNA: TGTGCCAGCAGCGTGGGGACAGGGGAGCACAATGAGCAGTTCTTC

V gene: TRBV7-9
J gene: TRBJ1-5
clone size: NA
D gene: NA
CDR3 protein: CASSPSGGNQPQHF
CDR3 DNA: TGTGCCAGCAGCCCCTCAGGAGGCAATCAGCCCCAGCATTTT

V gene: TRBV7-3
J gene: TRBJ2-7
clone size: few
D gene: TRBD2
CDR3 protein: CASSFPAAGGPIYEQYF
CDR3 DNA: TGTGCCAGCAGCTTCCCCGCAGCGGGAGGGCCTATATACGAGCAGTACTTC

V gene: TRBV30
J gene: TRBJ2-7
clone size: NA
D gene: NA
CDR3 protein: CAWSVLEGTEQYF
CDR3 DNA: TGTGCCTGGAGTGTACTGGAGGGAACCGAGCAGTACTTC

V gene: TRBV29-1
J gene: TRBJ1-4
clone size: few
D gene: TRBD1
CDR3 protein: CSVGGQGRNEKLFF
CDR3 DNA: TGCAGCGTGGGAGGACAGGGCAGAAATGAAAAACTGTTTTTT

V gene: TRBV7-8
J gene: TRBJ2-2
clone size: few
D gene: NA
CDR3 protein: CASSLYGTVAANTGELFF
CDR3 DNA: TGTGCCAGCAGCTTATATGGAACCGTGGCAGCGAACACCGGGGAGCTGTTTTTT

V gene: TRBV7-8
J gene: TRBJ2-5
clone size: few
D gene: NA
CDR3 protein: CASRPERTEETQYF
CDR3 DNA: TGTGCCAGCAGGCCTGAAAGGACGGAAGAGACCCAGTACTTC

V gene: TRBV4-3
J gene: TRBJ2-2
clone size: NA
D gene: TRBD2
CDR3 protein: CASRGGLRDTGELFF
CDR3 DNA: TGCGCCAGCAGGGGGGGGTTAAGGGACACCGGGGAGCTGTTTTTT

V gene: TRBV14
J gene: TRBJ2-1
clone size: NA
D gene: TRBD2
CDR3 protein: CASRVAGAPNEQFF
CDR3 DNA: TGTGCCAGCAGAGTAGCGGGAGCCCCAAATGAGCAGTTCTTC

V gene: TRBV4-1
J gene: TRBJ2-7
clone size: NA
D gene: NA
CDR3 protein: CASSQEPLGSYEQYF
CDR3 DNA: TGCGCCAGCAGCCAAGAGCCTCTCGGCTCCTACGAGCAGTACTTC

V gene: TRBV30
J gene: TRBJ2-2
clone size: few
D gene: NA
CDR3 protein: CAWNIGPGELFF
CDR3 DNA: TGTGCCTGGAATATTGGTCCCGGGGAGCTGTTTTTT

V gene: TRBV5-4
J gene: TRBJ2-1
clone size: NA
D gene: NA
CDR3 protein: CASSLEGKGNEQFF
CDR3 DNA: TGTGCCAGCAGCTTGGAGGGAAAGGGGAATGAGCAGTTCTTC

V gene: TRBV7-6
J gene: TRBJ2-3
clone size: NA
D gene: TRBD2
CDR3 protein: CASSLVREDTDTQYF
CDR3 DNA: TGTGCCAGCAGCTTAGTGCGGGAGGACACAGATACGCAGTATTTT

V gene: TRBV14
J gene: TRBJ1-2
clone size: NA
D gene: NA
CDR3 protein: CASSQEAGSNYGYTF
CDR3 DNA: TGTGCCAGCAGCCAAGAAGCAGGGAGTAACTATGGCTACACCTTC

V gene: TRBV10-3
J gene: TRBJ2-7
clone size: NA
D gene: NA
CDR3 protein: CAISGQTYEQYF
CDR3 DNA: TGTGCCATCAGTGGACAGACCTACGAGCAGTACTTC

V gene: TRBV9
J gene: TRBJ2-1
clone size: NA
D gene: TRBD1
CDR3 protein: CASSVVGTGIHEQFF
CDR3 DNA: TGTGCCAGCAGCGTGGTTGGGACAGGGATCCATGAGCAGTTCTTC